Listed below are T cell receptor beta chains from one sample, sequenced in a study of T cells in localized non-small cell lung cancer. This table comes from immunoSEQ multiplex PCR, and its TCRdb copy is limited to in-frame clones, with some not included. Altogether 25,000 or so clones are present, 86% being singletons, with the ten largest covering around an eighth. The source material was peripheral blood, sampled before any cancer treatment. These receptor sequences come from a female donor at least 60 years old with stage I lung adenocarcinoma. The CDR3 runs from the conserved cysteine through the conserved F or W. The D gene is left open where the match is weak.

CDR3: CASSHGGGPSYEQYF
DNA: TGTGCCAGTAGCCATGGAGGGGGGCCCTCCTACGAGCAGTACTTC
J: TRBJ2-7
V: TRBV19
D: NA

CDR3: CASSEALSGRGGGYEQYF
DNA: TGTGCCAGCAGTGAAGCGCTTTCCGGCCGGGGTGGTGGGTACGAGCAGTACTTC
J: TRBJ2-7
V: TRBV6-1
D: NA

CDR3: CASSVALDSQYEQYF
DNA: TGTGCCAGCAGCGTAGCTCTGGACAGCCAGTACGAGCAGTACTTC
J: TRBJ2-7
V: TRBV9
D: NA

CDR3: CASSSFRTNYGYTF
DNA: TGTGCCAGCAGCTCCTTCAGAACTAACTATGGCTACACCTTC
J: TRBJ1-2
V: TRBV7-2
D: NA

CDR3: CAWSPGAAYEQYF
DNA: TGTGCCTGGAGTCCTGGAGCAGCCTACGAGCAGTACTTC
J: TRBJ2-7
V: TRBV30
D: NA

CDR3: CASSFRGTGSAEQFF
DNA: TGTGCCAGCAGTTTCCGCGGGACAGGGTCGGCTGAGCAGTTCTTC
J: TRBJ2-1
V: TRBV27
D: TRBD1

CDR3: CASGLDRMNTEAFF
DNA: TGTGCTAGTGGTTTAGACAGGATGAACACTGAAGCTTTCTTT
J: TRBJ1-1
V: TRBV12-5
D: NA

CDR3: CASSTTGDAQPQHF
DNA: TGTGCCAGTAGTACAACAGGGGATGCTCAGCCCCAGCATTTT
J: TRBJ1-5
V: TRBV19
D: TRBD1

CDR3: CASSERQGTDTQYF
DNA: TGTGCCAGCAGCGAAAGACAGGGAACAGATACGCAGTATTTT
J: TRBJ2-3
V: TRBV6-1
D: TRBD1

CDR3: CASSPYGGYNYGYTF
DNA: TGTGCCAGCAGTCCCTACGGGGGCTATAACTATGGCTACACCTTC
J: TRBJ1-2
V: TRBV6-6
D: NA

CDR3: CASSPPKGYTF
DNA: TGTGCCAGCAGCCCCCCGAAAGGCTACACCTTC
J: TRBJ1-2
V: TRBV2
D: NA

CDR3: CATSRDMGGGYGYTF
DNA: TGTGCCACCAGCAGAGATATGGGGGGCGGATATGGCTACACCTTC
J: TRBJ1-2
V: TRBV15
D: NA